One and the same sample provided the 26 T cell receptor beta chains below, sequenced in a study of blood T cell repertoires in COVID-19. Sequencing used immunoSEQ multiplex PCR; TCRdb keeps in-frame clones, though not all of them. The sample lists about 90,000 clones; about 86% were seen once. The source material was peripheral blood. The receptors derive from an older man with active or convalescent COVID-19.

The chain joins TRBV5-4 to TRBJ2-3; 12 bases map to TRBD2. CDR1 is SGHNT and CDR2 is YYREEE in the germline V gene (reference sequence). The CDR3 is 15 amino acids. Trimming cost V 4 bases and J 3 bases; bases outside gene matches: 3. Written as DNA, the CDR3 is TGTGCCAGCAGCACCGGGACTAGCGGGACAGATACGCAGTATTTT. This codes for CASSTGTSGTDTQYF.

This clone was counted once. The V call is TRBV10-3, the J call TRBJ2-1, with 13 bases aligning to TRBD2. Per the germline V gene, CDR1 is ENHRY and CDR2 is SYGVKD. This CDR3 region has 16 residues. J gave up 7 bases and V 3 bases, and 6 bases lay outside the gene matches. DNA for the CDR3: TGTGCCATCAGTGAAAGGGGACTAGCGGGATCGAATGAGCAGTTCTTC. It is translated as CAISERGLAGSNEQFF.

The chain combines TRBV7-2 with TRBJ2-7, with D possibly being TRBD1 (6 bases). Germline CDR1 reads SGHTA; CDR2 reads FQGNSA. The CDR3 totals 15 residues. The V end lost 4 bases, the J end lost 4 bases, and 17 bases lay between the germline ends. CDR3 loop: CASSSNPGHSYEQYF. The CDR3 region has the DNA TGTGCCAGCAGCTCAAACCCGGGACACAGTTACGAGCAGTACTTC. Full variable domain (outside the CDR3, taken from reference TRBV7-2 and TRBJ2-7): GAGVSQSPSNKVTEKGKDVELRCDPISGHTALYWYRQSLGQGLEFLIYFQGNSAPDKSGLPSDRFSAERTGGSVSTLTIQRTQQEDSAVYLCASSSNPGHSYEQYFGPGTRLTVT.

This clone was observed a single time. This chain connects TRBV2 to TRBJ1-6; no firm D call. V dropped 7 bases and J dropped 10 bases, with 17 bases sitting between them. The CDR3 loop spans 14 amino acids. Germline assignment: CDR1 SNHLY and CDR2 FYNNEI. The CDR3 spells CASISGAGRSPLHF. The CDR3 region has the DNA TGTGCCAGCATCAGTGGAGCGGGCCGCTCACCCCTCCACTTT.

The genes are TRBV29-1 and TRBJ2-3; a weak D match, TRBD2 (5 bases). Trimming stripped 3 bases from V and 4 bases from J, with 14 bases between. The CDR3 is 14 residues long. The germline V gene encodes CDR1 SQVTM and CDR2 ANQGSEA. CDR3 amino acids: CSVDGSSQADTQYF. The CDR3 DNA is TGCAGCGTTGATGGGAGTAGCCAGGCAGATACGCAGTATTTT.

The rearrangement uses TRBV6-5 and TRBJ2-7; D possibly corresponds to TRBD1 (5 bases). V was shortened by 4 bases and J by 2 bases, with 15 bases between the two germline ends. This CDR3 comprises 15 residues. The V gene's germline CDR1 is MNHEY and CDR2 SVGAGI. The CDR3 loop reads CASSSRARATYEQYF. The DNA for the CDR3 is TGTGCCAGCAGTTCCCGGGCCAGGGCGACCTACGAGCAGTACTTC.

The chain recombines TRBV7-8 with TRBJ2-5; 10 bases are a match to TRBD1. V shed 5 bases, J shed 5 bases, and the junction held 2 bases outside the gene matches. CDR3 length equals 13 residues. Germline-derived CDR1 and CDR2 are SGHVS and FQNEAQ. CDR3 DNA sequence: TGTGCCAGCAGCCAGGGACAGGGGGAGACCCAGTACTTC. Translating it yields CASSQGQGETQYF.

The count of this clone is one. The rearrangement uses TRBV5-1 and TRBJ1-5, with 8 positions matching TRBD1. The CDR3 is 15 residues long. Germline V lookup: CDR1 SGHRS, CDR2 YFSETQ. The V gene end was trimmed by 4 bases and the J gene end by 0 bases; junction bases not matched to a gene: 3. The CDR3 bases are TGCGCCAGCAGCAGGACAGGGAATAGCAATCAGCCCCAGCATTTT. Its translation is CASSRTGNSNQPQHF. The complete variable domain, with remaining parts taken from reference TRBV5-1 and TRBJ1-5, reads KAGVTQTPRYLIKTRGQQVTLSCSPISGHRSVSWYQQTPGQGLQFLFEYFSETQRNKGNFPGRFSGRQFSNSRSEMNVSTLELGDSALYLCASSRTGNSNQPQHFGDGTRLSIL.

The chain uses TRBV9 and TRBJ1-1, with D unresolved. In germline, CDR1 is SGDLS, CDR2 YYNGEE. The length of the CDR3 is 13 residues. Trimming left V 0 bases short and J 10 bases short, with 13 bases between. The CDR3 protein is CASSVEPGIVAFF. Here the CDR3 DNA reads TGTGCCAGCAGCGTAGAGCCGGGAATAGTAGCTTTCTTT.

The chain is built from TRBV18 and TRBJ2-7; 13 bases fit TRBD2. This CDR3 is built from 19 residues. Germline-derived CDR1 and CDR2 are KGHSH and LQKENI. With V trimmed by 2 bases and J by 0 bases, 10 bases remained unmatched. The CDR3 nucleotides are TGTGCCAGCTCACCAAGTTTATGGGGACTAGCGGGGAGCTCCTACGAGCAGTACTTC. Translation: CASSPSLWGLAGSSYEQYF.

This sequence joins TRBV18 and TRBJ1-2, with D perhaps TRBD1 (5 bases). Trimming stripped 1 base from V and 8 bases from J, with 14 bases between. CDR3 length: 14 residues. CDR1 and CDR2 (germline): KGHSH, LQKENI. CDR3 amino acids: CASSPRPGQGGYTF. CDR3 DNA: TGTGCCAGCTCACCACGTCCAGGGCAAGGCGGCTACACCTTC.

The genes are TRBV5-1 and TRBJ1-5; D ambiguous. CDR1 is SGHRS and CDR2 is YFSETQ in the germline V gene. The V gene lost 0 bases and the J gene lost 7 bases, with 11 bases spanning the gap. The CDR3 runs to 14 residues. CDR3 sequence (DNA): TGCGCCAGCAGCTTGGGTGGAGGAGGCCAGCCCCAGCATTTT. Protein product: CASSLGGGGQPQHF.

The chain combines TRBV28 with TRBJ2-7; tentatively, D is TRBD1 (5 bases). Trimming removed 4 bases at V and 1 base at J, with 11 bases between. The CDR3 sequence is 14 residues long. Germline CDR1 is MDHEN and CDR2 is SYDVKM. In DNA form, the CDR3 reads TGTGCCAGCAGTTCCCCTCAGGGATCCTACGAGCAGTACTTC. Its protein is CASSSPQGSYEQYF. The entire variable domain, with the rest obtained from reference TRBV28 and TRBJ2-7, is as follows: DVKVTQSSRYLVKRTGEKVFLECVQDMDHENMFWYRQDPGLGLRLIYFSYDVKMKEKGDIPEGYSVSREKKERFSLILESASTNQTSMYLCASSSPQGSYEQYFGPGTRLTVT.

The genes are TRBV4-2 and TRBJ2-2; D not certain. V was trimmed by 1 base and J by 5 bases, leaving 8 bases between them. In germline, CDR1 is LGHNA, CDR2 YNFKEQ. CDR3 size: 14 residues. For the CDR3, the DNA is TGTGCCAGCAGCCAAGTGGGCCCAACCGGGGAGCTGTTTTTT. Amino acid sequence: CASSQVGPTGELFF.

In this sample, this clone turned up a few times. The chain employs TRBV27 and TRBJ2-3, with 7 bases aligning to TRBD1. This CDR3 is built from 15 residues. Trimming cost V 6 bases and J 0 bases; bases outside gene matches: 6. CDR1 MNHEY and CDR2 SMNVEV come from the germline V gene (reference sequence). The CDR3 DNA reads TGTGCCAGCAGGACAGGGACAACTAGCACAGATACGCAGTATTTT. Encoded protein: CASRTGTTSTDTQYF.

The chain has TRBV2 and TRBJ1-1; 8 bases are shared with TRBD1. In germline, CDR1 is SNHLY, CDR2 FYNNEI. J lost 4 bases, V lost 11 bases, and 6 bases had no gene match. This CDR3 has 12 amino acids. CDR3 in DNA: TGTGCCTCCTCGCAGGGGGCCACTGAAGCTTTCTTT. This encodes CASSQGATEAFF.

The J gene is TRBJ1-2, the V gene TRBV5-1; TRBD1 matches 7 bases. Germline-derived CDR1 and CDR2 are SGHRS and YFSETQ. This CDR3 contains 16 residues. Trimming at V came to 0 bases and at J to 6 bases, leaving 11 bases not matched to a gene. The CDR3 is CASSLVPTGSKHGYTF. The CDR3 DNA follows: TGCGCCAGCAGCTTGGTGCCGACAGGGAGTAAGCATGGCTACACCTTC.

The rearrangement joins TRBV7-8 to TRBJ2-1; TRBD1 aligns across 12 bases. Germline CDR1 reads SGHVS; CDR2 reads FQNEAQ. V dropped 5 bases and J dropped 14; count of bases not matched to a gene: 7. This CDR3 region has 13 residues. CDR3 sequence reads: CASSPRGTGGKFF. As DNA, the CDR3 is TGTGCCAGCAGCCCACGCGGGACAGGGGGCAAGTTCTTC.

The rearrangement joins TRBV5-1 to TRBJ2-7, with 7 bases matching TRBD2. The junction had 14 bases not matched to a gene; V was cut back by 6 bases and J by 2 bases. Germline V CDR1 and CDR2: SGHRS, YFSETQ. The length of the CDR3 is 16 residues. CDR3 coding DNA: TGCGCCAGCACGTCGGTGGCGGGAGAGGGAACCTACGAGCAGTACTTC. Amino acid sequence: CASTSVAGEGTYEQYF.

J is TRBJ2-1 and V is TRBV30; 7 nucleotides match TRBD2. V gave up 4 bases and J gave up 1 base; unmatched junction bases: 7. The CDR3 is 15 residues long. CDR1 and CDR2 (germline): GTSNPN, SVGIG (reference sequence). The chain's CDR3 is CAWTLGSGSYNEQFF. As DNA, the CDR3 is TGTGCCTGGACCCTCGGTAGCGGGTCCTACAATGAGCAGTTCTTC.

The chain joins TRBV24-1 to TRBJ2-3; no clear D gene. The CDR3 covers 14 residues. Trimming took 2 bases from V and 1 from J, leaving 6 bases between them. Germline lookup yields CDR1 KGHDR and CDR2 SFDVKD. The CDR3 DNA follows: TGTGCCACCAGTGATTCGTATCGCACAGATACGCAGTATTTT. Residues: CATSDSYRTDTQYF.

This clone appeared once. The chain employs TRBV4-2 and TRBJ1-2; D gene ambiguous. The CDR3 contains 16 residues. CDR1 and CDR2 (germline): LGHNA, YNFKEQ. The germline V and J ends were trimmed by 0 bases and 0 bases, with 11 bases remaining between them. DNA for the CDR3: TGTGCCAGCAGCCAAGACCGCAGGTTAGCTAACTATGGCTACACCTTC. This sequence encodes CASSQDRRLANYGYTF.

V usage is TRBV5-1 and J usage is TRBJ1-3; D perhaps matches TRBD1 (5 bases). Germline V lookup: CDR1 SGHRS, CDR2 YFSETQ. This CDR3 spans 17 amino acids. Trimming left V 0 bases short and J 4 bases short, with 17 bases between. The CDR3 reads CASSLEASGAFGNTIYF. Written as DNA, the CDR3 is TGCGCCAGCAGCTTGGAAGCTTCTGGGGCCTTCGGAAACACCATATATTTT.

The V call is TRBV5-1, the J call TRBJ2-5, with 7 bases aligning to TRBD2. The CDR3 runs to 15 residues. J lost 4 bases, V lost 4 bases, and 10 bases had no gene match. Germline CDR1 and CDR2: SGHRS and YFSETQ. The CDR3 protein is CASSSGTPTPETQYF. CDR3 in DNA: TGCGCCAGCAGCAGCGGGACTCCCACCCCAGAGACCCAGTACTTC.

This clone was seen a handful of times. The chain is built from TRBV19 and TRBJ1-2, with D possibly TRBD1 on 5 matching bases. The germline V gene has CDR1 LNHDA and CDR2 SQIVND (reference sequence). This CDR3 is built from 15 residues. V was shortened by 4 bases and J by 5 bases, with 17 bases between the two germline ends. The CDR3 DNA follows: TGTGCCAGTAGTACGGGACCGGGGGGAGTTTATGGCTACACCTTC. Translating it yields CASSTGPGGVYGYTF.

The chain joins TRBV18 to TRBJ2-7; D unresolved. The CDR3 is 13 residues long. The germline gives CDR1 KGHSH, CDR2 LQKENI. Trimming removed 3 bases from V and 3 bases from J, with 9 bases in between. The CDR3 loop is CASSPGLHYEQYF. The CDR3 DNA reads TGTGCCAGCTCACCCGGGTTGCACTACGAGCAGTACTTC.